This T cell receptor (beta chain) was recovered during a study of technical replicates of blood from several donors. The protocol was immunoSEQ multiplex PCR, while the TCRdb copy is restricted to in-frame clones and leaves out a portion. The table records about 100,000 clones, approximately 94% of them present only once. This CDR3 is 15 amino acids long. Germline CDR1 is PRHDT and CDR2 is FYEKMQ (reference sequence). The V and J ends lost 0 bases and 6 bases respectively, with 15 bases between them. This clone appeared once. The clonotype was recovered from a human donor in good health. Sequencing input: T cells isolated from PBMCs. The genes are TRBV13 and TRBJ2-7; D might be TRBD1 (8 bases). In nucleotides, the CDR3 is TGTGCCAGCAGCTTAGGGGACAGGGAGGGCGGCGAGCAGTACTTC. Its protein product is CASSLGDREGGEQYF.